This TCR beta chain was captured in a study of CD8+CD57+ T cells in acquired aplastic anemia (dated by TCRdb to 2017 to 2018). Looking at the study overall: A mean of around 3.2 ug of DNA, ranging from roughly 0.2 to 27.4 ug, was extracted from sorted CD4+ and CD8+ cells. For healthy donor samples, the average read count was about 9.9 million for CD4+ cells and 11.0 million for CD8+ cells. Summary of the overall study and its limitations: Between patients and healthy controls, no significant difference in CD8+ Simpson's diversity was found (P=0.060). Around 27 CD8+ CDR3 sequences were found in both patients and controls but appeared to be highly expressed in patients and within the immunodominant clones of the patients.

Turning to this clonotype: Its recognized antigen is unknown. No qualities accompany the bases; no much larger clone lies one base away.

The trim is 6 bases for V and 0 bases for J, with a gap of 6 bases between the germline ends. Per the germline V gene (reference sequence), LNHDA is the CDR1 and SQIVND is the CDR2. From the cysteine through the phenylalanine, the CDR3 covers 13 amino acids. This entry keeps only the CDR3 DNA: 39 bases, framed from base 1. TCR repertoires of sorted CD4+ and CD8+ blood T cells from severe aplastic anemia patients and healthy subjects were deep-sequenced in the study. Ficoll-Paque density gradient centrifugation was used to isolate peripheral blood mononuclear cells. Before DNA extraction, CD4+ and CD8+ T cells were sorted with FACS or magnetic beads. TCR beta VDJ combination and CDR3 sequence profiling used genomic DNA as the template. TCR repertoire sequencing was run on an Illumina HiSeq 2000. The authors' pipeline ran thus. Repertoires were assessed using TRBV/TRBJ rearrangement plots, CDR3 size and DJ length profiles, and Simpson's diversity index. The most abundant DNA sequence in the deep sequencing data was defined as the immunodominant clone. CDR3 amino acid sequences were checked for sharing across subjects and were also compared against the VDJdb database and published repertoires. TCRdb reprocessed the public reads (quality trimming at Q25 with fastp, clone calling with MiXCR) and kept in-frame beta chains. Rows with one shared CDR3 protein collapse into an entry with the most common genes and DNA. The V and J calls come from TCRdb's annotation, not from the publication. For this sample there are over 200,000 distinct CDR3 sequences; 60% to 65% appear just once. The top ten clones comprise about 29% of the sample.

The material sequenced was sorted CD4+, CD8+, or CD8+CD57+ T cells (not recorded which) from PBMCs. The chain uses TRBV19 and TRBJ1-3, with no confident D gene call. The TCR comes from a human donor in good health. CDR3 region: CASSVDSGNTIYF. The sequenced DNA: TGTGCCAGTAGCGTAGACTCTGGAAACACCATATATTTT.